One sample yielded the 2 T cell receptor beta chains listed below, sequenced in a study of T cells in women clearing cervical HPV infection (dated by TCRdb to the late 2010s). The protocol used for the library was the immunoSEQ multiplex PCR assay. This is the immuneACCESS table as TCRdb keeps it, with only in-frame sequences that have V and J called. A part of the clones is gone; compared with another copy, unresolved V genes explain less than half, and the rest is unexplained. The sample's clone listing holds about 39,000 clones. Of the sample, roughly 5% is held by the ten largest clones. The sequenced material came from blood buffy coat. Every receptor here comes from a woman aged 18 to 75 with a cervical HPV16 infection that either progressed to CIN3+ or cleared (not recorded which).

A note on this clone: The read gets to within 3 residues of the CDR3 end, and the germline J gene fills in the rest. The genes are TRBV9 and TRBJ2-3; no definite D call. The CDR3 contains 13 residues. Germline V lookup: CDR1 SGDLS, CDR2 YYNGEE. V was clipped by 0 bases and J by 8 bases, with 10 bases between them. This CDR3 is CASSVDYSGTQYF. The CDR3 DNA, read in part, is TGTGCCAGCAGCGTAGATTACTCGGGTACG. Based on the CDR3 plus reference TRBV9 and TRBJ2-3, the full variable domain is DSGVTQTPKHLITATGQRVTLRCSPRSGDLSVYWYQQSLDQGLQFLIQYYNGEERAKGNILERFSAQQFPDLHSELNLSSLELGDSALYFCASSVDYSGTQYFGPGTRLTVL.

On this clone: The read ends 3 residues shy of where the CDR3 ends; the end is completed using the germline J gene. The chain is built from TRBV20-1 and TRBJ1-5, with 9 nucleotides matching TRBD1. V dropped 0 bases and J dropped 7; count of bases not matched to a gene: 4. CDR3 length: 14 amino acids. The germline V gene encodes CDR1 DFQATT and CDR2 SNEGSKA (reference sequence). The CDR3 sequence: CSARDDRGKQPQHF. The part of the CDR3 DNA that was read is TGCAGTGCTAGAGATGACAGGGGGAAGCAGCCC.